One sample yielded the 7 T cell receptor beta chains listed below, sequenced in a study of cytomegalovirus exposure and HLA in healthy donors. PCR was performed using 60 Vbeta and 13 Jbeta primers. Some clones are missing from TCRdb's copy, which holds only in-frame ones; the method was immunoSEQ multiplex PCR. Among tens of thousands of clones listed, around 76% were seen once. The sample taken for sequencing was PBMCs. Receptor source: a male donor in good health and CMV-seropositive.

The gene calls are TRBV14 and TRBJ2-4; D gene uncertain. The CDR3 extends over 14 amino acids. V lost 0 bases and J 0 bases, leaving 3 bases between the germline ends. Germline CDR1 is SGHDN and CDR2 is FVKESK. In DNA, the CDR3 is TGTGCCAGCAGCCAAGAACTAGCCAAAAACATTCAGTACTTC. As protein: CASSQELAKNIQYF.

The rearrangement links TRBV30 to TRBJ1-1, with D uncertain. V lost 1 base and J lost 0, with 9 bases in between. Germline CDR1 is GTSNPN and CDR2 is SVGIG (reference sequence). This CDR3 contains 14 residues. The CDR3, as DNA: TGTGCCTGGAGTGGTAGCGTACTGAACACTGAAGCTTTCTTT. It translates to CAWSGSVLNTEAFF. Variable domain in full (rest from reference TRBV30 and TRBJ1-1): SQTIHQWPATLVQPVGSPLSLECTVEGTSNPNLYWYRQAAGRGLQLLFYSVGIGQISSEVPQNLSASRPQDRQFILSSKKLLLSDSGFYLCAWSGSVLNTEAFFGQGTRLTVV.

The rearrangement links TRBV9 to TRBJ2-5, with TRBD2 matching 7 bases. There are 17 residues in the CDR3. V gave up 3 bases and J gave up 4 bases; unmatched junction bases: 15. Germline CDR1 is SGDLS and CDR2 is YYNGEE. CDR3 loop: CASSDSSGGRGLETQYF. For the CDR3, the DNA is TGTGCCAGCAGCGATTCGTCTGGCGGGAGAGGTCTAGAGACCCAGTACTTC.

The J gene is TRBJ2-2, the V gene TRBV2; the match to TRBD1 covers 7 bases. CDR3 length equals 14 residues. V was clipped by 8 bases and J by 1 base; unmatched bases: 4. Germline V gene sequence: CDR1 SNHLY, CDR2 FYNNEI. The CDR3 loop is CASGRQGNTGELFF. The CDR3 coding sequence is TGTGCCAGCGGCAGACAGGGGAACACCGGGGAGCTGTTTTTT.

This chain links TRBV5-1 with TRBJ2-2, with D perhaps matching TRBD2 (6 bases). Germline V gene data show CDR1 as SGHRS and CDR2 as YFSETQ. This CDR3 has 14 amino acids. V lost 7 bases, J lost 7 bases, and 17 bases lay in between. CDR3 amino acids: CASALPLASGELFF. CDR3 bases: TGCGCCAGCGCACTACCTCTAGCGAGCGGGGAGCTGTTTTTT.

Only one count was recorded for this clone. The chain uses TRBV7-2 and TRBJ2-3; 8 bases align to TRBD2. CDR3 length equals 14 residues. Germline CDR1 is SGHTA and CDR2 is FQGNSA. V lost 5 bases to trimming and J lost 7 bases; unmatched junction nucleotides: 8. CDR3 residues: CASSAGGLGNTQYF. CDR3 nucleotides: TGTGCCAGCAGCGCGGGGGGACTGGGAAATACGCAGTATTTT.

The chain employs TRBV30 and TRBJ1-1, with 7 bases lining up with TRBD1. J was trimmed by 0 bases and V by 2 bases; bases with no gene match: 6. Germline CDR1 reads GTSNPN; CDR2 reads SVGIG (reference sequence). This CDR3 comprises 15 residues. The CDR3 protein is CAWSPDRAMNTEAFF. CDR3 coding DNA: TGTGCCTGGAGTCCCGACAGGGCCATGAACACTGAAGCTTTCTTT. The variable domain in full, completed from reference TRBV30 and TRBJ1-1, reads SQTIHQWPATLVQPVGSPLSLECTVEGTSNPNLYWYRQAAGRGLQLLFYSVGIGQISSEVPQNLSASRPQDRQFILSSKKLLLSDSGFYLCAWSPDRAMNTEAFFGQGTRLTVV.